The 10 T cell receptor beta chains below come from one sample, sequenced in a study of human T cells and chemical hapten exposure. TCRdb called the RACE reads again in MiXCR, with one record for every CDR3 protein. The sample consists of some 100,000 distinct CDR3 sequences, over 7.5% of them appearing once. Time point reported: patch test 2, 6 weeks after DPC sensitization. Treatment described: therapeutic diphenylcyclopropenone sensitization with weekly scalp DPC. The sequenced sample was whole blood, obtained in connection with sensitization to the hapten diphenylcyclopropenone (DPC). The receptors were gathered from a woman aged 40 to 50 with alopecia areata. Some clones in this sample may be carry-over from other donors' samples.

This clonotype was counted at least ten times. CDR3 coding DNA: TGTGCCAGCCATCGGGGGAGCTCCTATAATTCACCCCTCCACTTT. Amino acid sequence: CASHRGSSYNSPLHF. The chain couples TRBV19 to TRBJ1-6, with a possible D match to TRBD1 (5 bases). V shed 9 bases and J shed 0 bases, with 12 bases lying between them. Germline CDR1 and CDR2: LNHDA and SQIVND (reference sequence). This CDR3 is 15 amino acids long.

The V gene is TRBV7-2, the J gene TRBJ2-1; 8 bases are a match to TRBD2. V was clipped by 1 base and J by 9 bases; unmatched bases: 11. This CDR3 is built from 16 residues. Germline V gene data show CDR1 as SGHTA and CDR2 as FQGNSA. CDR3 amino acids: CASSLVGTSHYGEQFF. The CDR3 DNA reads as TGTGCCAGCAGCTTAGTAGGGACTAGTCATTATGGTGAGCAGTTCTTC. Full variable domain (rest looked up from reference TRBV7-2 and TRBJ2-1): GAGVSQSPSNKVTEKGKDVELRCDPISGHTALYWYRQSLGQGLEFLIYFQGNSAPDKSGLPSDRFSAERTGGSVSTLTIQRTQQEDSAVYLCASSLVGTSHYGEQFFGPGTRLTVL.

This clonotype was counted between two and nine times. The chain joins TRBV7-2 to TRBJ2-5; D is perhaps TRBD1 (6 bases). This CDR3 has 14 residues. With 3 bases removed from V and 7 bases from J, the gap between germline ends came to 15 bases. Germline V gene lookup returns CDR1 SGHTA and CDR2 FQGNSA. CDR3: CASSFGQLTGTQYF. For the CDR3, the DNA is TGTGCCAGCAGCTTTGGACAGCTTACGGGGACCCAGTACTTC. The full variable domain, its missing parts supplied by reference TRBV7-2 and TRBJ2-5, is GAGVSQSPSNKVTEKGKDVELRCDPISGHTALYWYRQSLGQGLEFLIYFQGNSAPDKSGLPSDRFSAERTGGSVSTLTIQRTQQEDSAVYLCASSFGQLTGTQYFGPGTRLLVL.

Ten or more counts support this clonotype. This chain uses TRBV21-1 with TRBJ2-5; the listed D gene, TRBD2, was not tested against the DNA. TRBV21-1 is a documented pseudogene. The CDR3 loop spans 13 amino acids. Here the CDR3 reads CASSMGSKETQYF. In DNA, the CDR3 is TGTGCCAGCAGCATGGGGAGCAAAGAGACCCAGTACTTC.

Of note for this clonotype: A much larger clone sits a single nucleotide away, making a read error possible. The CDR3 loop is CASSLAGTLSYEQYF. The CDR3 region has the DNA TGTGCCAGCAGCCTCGCCGGGACACTGTCCTACGAGCAGTACTTC. The chain combines TRBV6-2 or TRBV6-3 with TRBJ2-7, with D possibly TRBD1 on 6 matching bases. From germline, CDR1 is MNHEY and CDR2 SVGEGT. V was trimmed by 6 bases and J by 1 base, leaving 16 bases between them. This CDR3 has 15 residues.

The chain employs TRBV15 and TRBJ2-7, with 12 positions matching TRBD2. This CDR3 is built from 13 residues. Germline V lookup: CDR1 LNHNV, CDR2 YYDKDF (reference sequence). Unmatched junction bases numbered 7, after V lost 4 bases and J lost 12 bases. In nucleotides, the CDR3 is TGTGCCACCAGCAATCCTAGCGGGAGGGCTTTGTACTTC. Its translation is CATSNPSGRALYF.

This clonotype was observed at least ten times. The chain links TRBV28 to TRBJ2-1, with D possibly being TRBD2 (6 bases). The CDR3 covers 15 residues. Trimming pared 10 bases from V and 6 bases from J, leaving 22 bases between. Germline V gene sequence: CDR1 MDHEN, CDR2 SYDVKM. Here the CDR3 DNA reads TGTGCCACCTCCGCCTCAGGGAGCGGGTCCAATGAGCAGTTCTTC. Translating it yields CATSASGSGSNEQFF.

This clonotype was seen more than once but under ten times. The rearrangement links TRBV10-3 to TRBJ2-5; a weak D match, TRBD2 (6 bases). The V and J ends lost 0 bases and 1 base respectively, with 12 bases between them. CDR3 length: 16 residues. The germline gives CDR1 ENHRY, CDR2 SYGVKD. CDR3 residues: CAISESYIGGQETQYF. The CDR3 nucleotides are TGTGCCATCAGTGAGTCTTATATCGGGGGCCAAGAGACCCAGTACTTC.

This clonotype was seen ten or more times. The gene calls are TRBV7-2 and TRBJ1-3; D perhaps matches TRBD1 (6 bases). The CDR3 runs 17 residues. Per germline, CDR1 SGHTA and CDR2 FQGNSA. V lost 3 bases and J 5 bases, leaving 20 bases between the germline ends. This chain's CDR3 is CASSLSGPRGLRNTIYF. The DNA for the CDR3 is TGTGCCAGCAGCTTGAGCGGTCCCAGGGGTCTGCGAAACACCATATATTTT.

This clonotype was detected a few times. The V gene is TRBV6-1, the J gene TRBJ2-2; 9 positions match TRBD2. Germline V CDR1 and CDR2: MNHNS, SASEGT. CDR3 size: 15 residues. Losses at the gene ends were 4 bases for V and 0 bases for J; bases not matched to a gene: 0. As DNA, the CDR3 is TGTGCCAGCAGTGCTAGCGGGACGAACACCGGGGAGCTGTTTTTT. Its translation: CASSASGTNTGELFF.